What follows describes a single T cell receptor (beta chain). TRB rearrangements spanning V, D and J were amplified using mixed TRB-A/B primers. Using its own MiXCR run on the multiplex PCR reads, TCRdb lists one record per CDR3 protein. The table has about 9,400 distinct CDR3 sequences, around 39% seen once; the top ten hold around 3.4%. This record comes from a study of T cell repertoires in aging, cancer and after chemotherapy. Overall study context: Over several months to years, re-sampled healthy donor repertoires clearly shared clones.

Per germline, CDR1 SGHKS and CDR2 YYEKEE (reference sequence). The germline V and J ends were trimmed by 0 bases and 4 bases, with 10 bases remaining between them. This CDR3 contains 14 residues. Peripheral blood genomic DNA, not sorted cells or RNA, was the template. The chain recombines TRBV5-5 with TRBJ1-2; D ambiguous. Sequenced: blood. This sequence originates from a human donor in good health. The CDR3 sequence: CASSLVADSYGYTF. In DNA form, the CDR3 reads TGTGCCAGCAGCTTGGTGGCAGATAGCTATGGCTACACCTTC.